The rows below give T cell receptor beta chains drawn from one sample of a study of cytomegalovirus exposure and HLA in healthy donors. The protocol was immunoSEQ multiplex PCR, while the TCRdb copy is restricted to in-frame clones and leaves out a portion. The table records about 160,000 clones, 60% to 75% of them present only once. The sequencing input was PBMCs. The receptor set was obtained from a woman in her forties or fifties in good health and CMV-seropositive. The CDR3 runs from the conserved cysteine through the conserved F or W. The D gene is left open where the match is weak. Expanded clones are given a class, and other clones once, few, many or no size at all.

V gene	clone size	CDR3 length	J gene	D gene	CDR3 protein	CDR3 DNA
TRBV11-3	.	16	TRBJ2-1	TRBD1	CASSLEVGTGYNEQFF	TGTGCCAGCAGCTTAGAGGTCGGGACAGGTTACAATGAGCAGTTCTTC
TRBV10-3	.	14	TRBJ1-3	.	CAISDRGRGNTIYF	TGTGCCATCAGTGACAGGGGTCGAGGAAACACCATATATTTT
TRBV5-4	few	11	TRBJ1-3	.	CASSSGDTIYF	TGTGCCAGCAGCTCGGGGGACACCATATATTTT
TRBV5-1	.	14	TRBJ2-5	.	CASSGGAGAETQYF	TGCGCCAGCAGCGGTGGGGCAGGGGCAGAGACCCAGTACTTC
TRBV6-5	.	14	TRBJ1-2	.	CASRMDGVNYGYTF	TGTGCCAGCAGGATGGACGGGGTTAACTATGGCTACACCTTC
TRBV5-6	.	14	TRBJ2-1	.	CASSYQEVHKEQFF	TGTGCCAGCAGCTATCAGGAGGTCCATAAGGAGCAGTTCTTC
TRBV23-1	.	14	TRBJ2-7	.	CASSRRDSYYEQYF	TGCGCCAGCAGTCGCCGGGACTCTTACTACGAGCAGTACTTC
TRBV4-2	.	16	TRBJ1-4	.	CASSQVLIRVNEKLFF	TGTGCCAGCAGCCAAGTCCTTATCAGGGTTAATGAAAAACTGTTTTTT
TRBV5-1	.	15	TRBJ2-2	TRBD1	CASSLPGTGIGELFF	TGCGCCAGCAGCCTACCCGGGACAGGGATCGGGGAGCTGTTTTTT
TRBV7-9	.	12	TRBJ1-1	.	CASSPSGRWAFF	TGTGCCAGCAGCCCTTCAGGGAGGTGGGCTTTCTTT
TRBV5-5	.	14	TRBJ2-7	.	CASSSGTTSYEQYF	TGTGCCAGCAGCTCCGGGACAACCTCCTACGAGCAGTACTTC
TRBV7-8	.	12	TRBJ2-1	.	CASSLAARRQFF	TGTGCCAGCAGCTTAGCGGCTAGGAGACAGTTCTTC
TRBV2	once	18	TRBJ1-6	.	CASSRVQGFGSYNSPLHF	TGTGCCAGCAGTCGGGTACAGGGTTTTGGCTCCTATAATTCACCCCTCCACTTT
TRBV27	.	14	TRBJ1-5	.	CASSLSRVSQPQHF	TGTGCCAGCAGTTTAAGCCGGGTTTCTCAGCCCCAGCATTTT
TRBV9	.	14	TRBJ1-3	.	CASSVGDNGNTIYF	TGTGCCAGCAGCGTAGGGGACAATGGAAACACCATATATTTT
TRBV4-3	.	15	TRBJ2-7	.	CASSQASDKPYEQYF	TGCGCCAGCAGCCAAGCCTCGGACAAACCCTACGAGCAGTACTTC
TRBV10-3	.	15	TRBJ2-5	TRBD2	CAISAYGGAAETQYF	TGTGCCATCAGTGCCTACGGGGGGGCCGCAGAGACCCAGTACTTC
TRBV19	.	17	TRBJ2-1	.	CASSIEKGGGTYNEQFF	TGTGCCAGTAGTATAGAAAAGGGAGGGGGGACCTACAATGAGCAGTTCTTC
TRBV2	.	10	TRBJ2-7	.	CASSLYEQYF	TGTGCCAGCAGTCTGTACGAGCAGTACTTC
TRBV5-1	once	14	TRBJ1-1	.	CASSSFGPDTEAFF	TGCGCCAGCAGCTCGTTTGGCCCCGACACTGAAGCTTTCTTT